Below are 29 T cell receptor beta chains sequenced from a single sample in a study of Graves' ophthalmopathy and Graves' hyperthyroidism. Amplification from RNA transcripts yielded the TCR beta CDR3 regions. The workflow started with a first-round RT-PCR run with HTBI primers and then moved on to a second-round multiplex PCR. A single record per CDR3 protein comes from TCRdb applying MiXCR to the multiplex PCR reads. The table includes 300,000 to 400,000 distinct CDR3 sequences, 15% to 20% detected once. The sequencing input was peripheral blood. The receptors were sampled from an adult man with Graves' ophthalmopathy.

This clonotype was observed at least ten times. The genes are TRBV9 and TRBJ2-2, with TRBD2 matching 7 bases. The length of the CDR3 is 14 residues. Germline CDR1 and CDR2: SGDLS and YYNGEE. Unmatched junction bases numbered 6, after V lost 3 bases and J lost 7 bases. The CDR3 spells CASSETSLGGELFF. The CDR3 DNA sequence: TGTGCCAGCAGCGAGACTAGCTTGGGCGGGGAGCTGTTTTTT.

This clonotype showed up just a few times. The chain employs TRBV6-1 and TRBJ1-2; D is unresolved. CDR3 length: 12 residues. Between the trimmed V and J ends, which lost 10 bases and 4 bases, there was a span of 13 bases. Germline assignment: CDR1 MNHNS and CDR2 SASEGT. The CDR3 DNA is TGTGCCATTGGGAGGTATGGCTATGGCTACACCTTC. Translation: CAIGRYGYGYTF.

This clonotype has a count of ten or more. The V gene is TRBV11-2, the J gene TRBJ2-7; D unresolved. CDR1 is SGHAT, CDR2 FQNNGV, per germline. Trimming pared 2 bases from V and 5 bases from J, leaving 1 base between. The CDR3 is made up of 10 amino acids. The CDR3 loop reads CASSLNEQYF. The CDR3 bases are TGTGCCAGCAGCTTAAACGAGCAGTACTTC. The variable domain in full, completed from reference TRBV11-2 and TRBJ2-7, reads EAGVAQSPRYKIIEKRQSVAFWCNPISGHATLYWYQQILGQGPKLLIQFQNNGVVDDSQLPKDRFSAERLKGVDSTLKIQPAKLEDSAVYLCASSLNEQYFGPGTRLTVT.

This sequence joins TRBV6-2 or TRBV6-3 and TRBJ1-6; 9 bases are shared with TRBD1. V gave up 6 bases and J gave up 7 bases; unmatched junction bases: 10. The CDR3 runs 16 residues. Germline CDR1 reads MNHEY; CDR2 reads SVGEGT. CDR3 region: CASSIWTGEPNSPLHF. The CDR3 DNA reads as TGTGCCAGCAGCATCTGGACAGGGGAACCAAATTCACCCCTCCACTTT.

In its sample, this clonotype was seen many times. The chain carries TRBV18 and TRBJ2-7; D might be TRBD1 or TRBD2, each matching 5 bases. Germline V lookup: CDR1 KGHSH, CDR2 LQKENI. V lost 7 bases to trimming and J lost 3 bases, with 16 bases between them. This CDR3 region has 14 residues. This chain's CDR3 is CASFRRDGDYEQYF. The CDR3 nucleotides read TGTGCCAGCTTCCGCCGGGACGGAGACTACGAGCAGTACTTC.

This clonotype was recorded many times. The genes are TRBV5-1 and TRBJ2-7, with D maybe TRBD1 (5 bases). Germline lookup yields CDR1 SGHRS and CDR2 YFSETQ. This CDR3 spans 15 amino acids. Trimming took 4 bases from V and 0 from J, leaving 14 bases between them. CDR3 sequence: CASSPDRGSSYEQYF. CDR3 DNA sequence: TGCGCCAGCAGCCCCGACAGAGGAAGCTCCTACGAGCAGTACTTC.

This chain uses TRBV12-3 or TRBV12-4 with TRBJ2-2; D is ambiguous. The CDR3 is 13 amino acids. Trimming left V 6 bases short and J 1 base short, with 6 bases between. The CDR3 DNA reads TGTGCCAGCAGACTAATGAACACCGGGGAGCTGTTTTTT. Translating it yields CASRLMNTGELFF.

The table lists this clonotype with many counts. V and J are TRBV7-6 and TRBJ2-2, with D possibly being TRBD2 (6 bases). The CDR3 spans 14 residues. CDR1 is SGHVS and CDR2 is FNYEAQ in the germline V gene. The V and J ends lost 5 bases and 3 bases respectively, with 10 bases between them. Written as DNA, the CDR3 is TGTGCCAGCAGCGTGTGGAGGGACACCGGGGAGCTGTTTTTT. Translating it yields CASSVWRDTGELFF.

This clonotype was seen ten or more times. The V call is TRBV12-3 or TRBV12-4, the J call TRBJ1-1; D remains unclear. Trimming pared 1 base from V and 4 bases from J, leaving 7 bases between. CDR3 size: 13 residues. The CDR3 spells CASSLEEGTEAFF. The DNA of the CDR3 is TGTGCCAGCAGTTTAGAGGAGGGCACTGAAGCTTTCTTT.

J is TRBJ2-5 and V is TRBV28; no firm D call. The V end lost 5 bases, the J end lost 12 bases, and 13 bases lay between the germline ends. CDR1 is MDHEN, CDR2 SYDVKM, per germline. The CDR3 totals 11 residues. Here the CDR3 reads CASSLPGSKYF. CDR3 sequence (DNA): TGTGCCAGCAGTCTACCTGGTTCCAAGTACTTC.

The chain carries TRBV6-2 or TRBV6-3 and TRBJ1-1; no definite D call. Trimming removed 5 bases at V and 5 bases at J, with 15 bases between. Germline loops: CDR1 MNHEY, CDR2 SVGEGT. The CDR3 has 14 residues. The CDR3 reads CASSRIQRMTEAFF. The CDR3 DNA follows: TGTGCCAGCAGTCGAATACAGCGAATGACTGAAGCTTTCTTT.

Ten or more counts support this clonotype. This chain uses TRBV6-2 or TRBV6-3 with TRBJ2-7; possibly TRBD1 for D (5 bases). V dropped 7 bases and J dropped 0 bases, with 19 bases sitting between them. The length of the CDR3 is 16 residues. CDR1 is MNHEY and CDR2 is SVGEGT in the germline V gene. Here the CDR3 reads CASTTTARQGSYEQYF. Written as DNA, the CDR3 is TGTGCCAGCACCACAACGGCGCGGCAGGGCTCCTACGAGCAGTACTTC.

This clonotype was counted ten times or more. The chain is built from TRBV14 and TRBJ2-2; 7 bases are a match to TRBD2. The germline V gene has CDR1 SGHDN and CDR2 FVKESK. V gave up 3 bases and J gave up 0 bases; unmatched junction bases: 4. CDR3 length: 16 residues. The CDR3 loop is CASSQGDYPNTGELFF. The CDR3 DNA sequence: TGTGCCAGCAGCCAGGGGGACTACCCGAACACCGGGGAGCTGTTTTTT.

This clonotype was counted at least ten times. The chain carries TRBV6-5 and TRBJ2-7; 8 bases are a match to TRBD2. V was clipped by 2 bases and J by 4 bases; unmatched bases: 7. The germline V gene encodes CDR1 MNHEY and CDR2 SVGAGI. CDR3 length: 15 amino acids. In DNA, the CDR3 is TGTGCCAGCAGTTACAGGAGCGGGAGTGGGTACGAGCAGTACTTC. Protein: CASSYRSGSGYEQYF.

This clonotype occurred many times. A much more abundant neighbour one base away suggests this may be a read error. This chain connects TRBV6-1 to TRBJ1-6; maybe TRBD1 (5 bases). The CDR3 extends over 16 amino acids. Looked up from germline, CDR1 is MNHNS and CDR2 is SASEGT. The CDR3 DNA is TGTGCCAGCAGTCGTCAACAGGAACTCTATAATCCACCCCTCCACTTT. It codes for CASSRQQELYNPPLHF.

This clonotype was counted at least ten times. The V call is TRBV20-1, the J call TRBJ2-2; 8 bases fit TRBD2. V lost 6 bases to trimming and J lost 4 bases; unmatched junction nucleotides: 7. The CDR3 is 14 amino acids. Germline CDR1 is DFQATT and CDR2 is SNEGSKA (reference sequence). The DNA of the CDR3 is TGCAGTGCCAGACCCAGCGGGGGCACCGGGGAGCTGTTTTTT. Its translation is CSARPSGGTGELFF.

This clonotype was counted ten times or more. The chain is built from TRBV18 and TRBJ2-5; tentative D call: TRBD1 (6 bases). Trimming took 3 bases from V and 2 from J, leaving 10 bases between them. This CDR3 contains 14 residues. Germline CDR1 KGHSH, CDR2 LQKENI. DNA for the CDR3: TGTGCCAGCTCACCGCGAGACAGGCAAGAGACCCAGTACTTC. Protein product: CASSPRDRQETQYF.

The chain is built from TRBV4-1 and TRBJ2-5, with 14 bases fitting TRBD2. V dropped 5 bases and J dropped 3; count of bases not matched to a gene: 11. The CDR3 extends over 18 amino acids. Per the germline V gene, CDR1 is MGHRA and CDR2 is YSYEKL. The CDR3 bases are TGCGCCAGCAGCAACCCCTGGGGGACTAGCGGGAGAGAAGAGACCCAGTACTTC. This codes for CASSNPWGTSGREETQYF.

This clonotype was seen many times. This chain connects TRBV6-1 to TRBJ1-1; 8 nucleotides match TRBD1. The CDR3 contains 15 residues. V shed 6 bases, J shed 5 bases, and the junction held 11 bases outside the gene matches. CDR1 and CDR2 from the germline V gene are MNHNS and SASEGT. The CDR3 here is CASRTYRGSGTEAFF. The CDR3 DNA sequence: TGTGCCAGCAGGACGTACAGGGGGAGCGGGACTGAAGCTTTCTTT.

This clonotype was found many times. The chain recombines TRBV4-1 with TRBJ2-7; the match to TRBD1 covers 10 bases. Germline V lookup: CDR1 MGHRA, CDR2 YSYEKL. The CDR3 runs 15 residues. The junction had 4 bases not matched to a gene; V was cut back by 3 bases and J by 2 bases. CDR3 nucleotides: TGCGCCAGCAGCCACGGGACAGGGGACGCCTACGAGCAGTACTTC. Protein product: CASSHGTGDAYEQYF.

This clonotype was found many times. The chain employs TRBV6-1 and TRBJ2-5; 8 nucleotides line up with TRBD2. This CDR3 contains 14 residues. J gave up 5 bases and V 3 bases, and 5 bases lay outside the gene matches. The V gene's germline CDR1 is MNHNS and CDR2 SASEGT. The CDR3, as DNA: TGTGCCAGCAGTGAGGCGGGGGGCAAGGAGACCCAGTACTTC. This translates into CASSEAGGKETQYF.

This clonotype came up many times. The genes are TRBV7-2 and TRBJ1-5; tentatively, D is TRBD1 (6 bases). The CDR3 extends over 13 amino acids. Germline V gene data show CDR1 as SGHTA and CDR2 as FQGNSA. The V end lost 4 bases, the J end lost 6 bases, and 10 bases lay between the germline ends. The CDR3 here is CASSSQGFQPQHF. The CDR3 nucleotides read TGTGCCAGCAGCTCACAGGGCTTTCAGCCCCAGCATTTT.

This sequence joins TRBV4-1 and TRBJ2-7; 8 bases agree with TRBD1. This CDR3 is built from 15 residues. V shed 1 base, J shed 4 bases, and the junction held 6 bases outside the gene matches. CDR1 is MGHRA and CDR2 is YSYEKL in the germline V gene. In DNA, the CDR3 is TGCGCCAGCAGCCAAGGACCAGGGGGCGTTTACGAGCAGTACTTC. Translating it yields CASSQGPGGVYEQYF.

This clonotype was detected ten times or more. The chain is built from TRBV20-1 and TRBJ1-1, with D possibly being TRBD1 (5 bases). V was trimmed by 6 bases and J by 0 bases, leaving 14 bases between them. CDR3 length equals 14 residues. Germline CDR1 reads DFQATT; CDR2 reads SNEGSKA (reference sequence). The CDR3: CSAADQGMNTEAFF. CDR3 in DNA: TGCAGTGCCGCAGACCAGGGTATGAACACTGAAGCTTTCTTT.

The chain joins TRBV12-3 or TRBV12-4 to TRBJ1-5, with D hard to call. Between the trimmed V and J ends, which lost 4 bases and 6 bases, there was a span of 10 bases. The CDR3 runs to 13 residues. The CDR3 here is CASSWGRVQPQHF. CDR3 nucleotides: TGTGCCAGCAGTTGGGGTCGGGTTCAGCCCCAGCATTTT.

This clonotype occurred once. V and J are TRBV11-2 and TRBJ1-6; D uncertain. CDR3 length: 14 residues. V dropped 5 bases and J dropped 10 bases, with 15 bases sitting between them. Germline V lookup: CDR1 SGHAT, CDR2 FQNNGV. The chain's CDR3 is CASSNPGRESPLHF. CDR3 bases: TGTGCCAGCAGCAACCCCGGGAGGGAGTCACCCCTCCACTTT.

About this clonotype: Possible read error: a much larger clone is one base away. The V call is TRBV3-1, the J call TRBJ1-2; a possible D gene is TRBD1 (6 bases). The CDR3 has 15 amino acids. The germline V gene has CDR1 LGHDT and CDR2 YNNKEL (reference sequence). CDR3 region: CVSSQTAGGAYGYTF. In DNA, the CDR3 is TGTGTCAGCAGCCAAACCGCGGGGGGGGCCTATGGCTACACCTTC.

This clonotype was counted many times. This may be a read error: a much more frequent sequence differs by one nucleotide. V gene TRBV19 combines with J gene TRBJ1-2, with D unclear. Germline CDR1 LNHDA, CDR2 SQIVND (reference sequence). CDR3 length: 14 amino acids. The CDR3 DNA reads TGTGCCGGTAGTAGAGGGAGGCTCGGCTATGGCTACACCTTC. Translated, it gives CAGSRGRLGYGYTF.

This clonotype was detected many times. The chain couples TRBV20-1 to TRBJ1-6, with 9 bases matching TRBD1. CDR3 size: 16 residues. V was clipped by 6 bases and J by 2 bases; unmatched bases: 8. Germline values: CDR1 DFQATT, CDR2 SNEGSKA (reference sequence). CDR3 nucleotides: TGCAGTGCGGAACAGGGGGCTGGAGCCTATAATTCACCCCTCCACTTT. Protein sequence: CSAEQGAGAYNSPLHF.